What follows are 10 T cell receptor beta chains derived from one specimen sequenced in a study of OX40 agonist ivuxolimab in advanced cancers. Sequenced by immunoSEQ multiplex PCR; TCRdb stores in-frame clones only, minus some. The sample shows roughly 20,000 clones, about 89% of them seen only once. The sequenced sample was CD4+ or CD8+ T cells sorted from blood, obtained in a trial of the OX40 agonist ivuxolimab. The receptor source for this set is an adult with an advanced solid tumor such as melanoma, head and neck, liver or kidney cancer.

The V call is TRBV4-2, the J call TRBJ2-7, with D hard to call. This CDR3 is 13 amino acids long. Germline assignment: CDR1 LGHNA and CDR2 YNFKEQ. The ends were cut back, 2 bases at V and 3 bases at J, with 8 bases in the middle. CDR3 nucleotides: TGTGCCAGCAGCCAATATGAACACTACGAGCAGTACTTC. This gives the protein CASSQYEHYEQYF.

V gene TRBV28 combines with J gene TRBJ1-2; 7 bases fit TRBD1. The germline CDR1 and CDR2 sequences are MDHEN and SYDVKM. The CDR3 is made up of 17 amino acids. V lost 7 bases and J lost 0; bases outside the gene matches: 14. The CDR3 spells CASNSPDWDRANYGYTF. In DNA form, the CDR3 reads TGTGCCAGCAATTCGCCAGATTGGGACAGAGCTAACTATGGCTACACCTTC.

V gene TRBV7-9 combines with J gene TRBJ2-3; no clear D. V lost 7 bases to trimming and J lost 2 bases, with 16 bases between them. This CDR3 is built from 15 residues. The germline V gene encodes CDR1 SEHNR and CDR2 FQNEAQ (reference sequence). The CDR3 coding sequence is TGTGCCAGCACCCTGAGGAGTACCCCCACAGATACGCAGTATTTT. It specifies CASTLRSTPTDTQYF.

This rearrangement joins TRBV27 to TRBJ2-1; 11 bases fit TRBD2. J gave up 4 bases and V 10 bases, and 6 bases lay outside the gene matches. Per germline, CDR1 MNHEY and CDR2 SMNVEV (reference sequence). The CDR3 covers 14 residues. The CDR3 is CATSTSGGYNEQFF. The CDR3 DNA sequence: TGTGCCACCTCAACTAGCGGGGGATACAATGAGCAGTTCTTC.

This chain connects TRBV19 to TRBJ2-1, with D hard to call. From germline, CDR1 is LNHDA and CDR2 SQIVND (reference sequence). Trimming cost V 5 bases and J 0 bases, with 5 bases left between them. The CDR3 runs 13 residues. CDR3 in amino acids: CASSPSSYNEQFF. CDR3 DNA sequence: TGTGCCAGTAGTCCTAGCTCCTACAATGAGCAGTTCTTC.

J is TRBJ2-7 and V is TRBV13; D remains unclear. CDR1 and CDR2 (germline): PRHDT, FYEKMQ (reference sequence). The V gene lost 5 bases and the J gene lost 1 base, with 9 bases spanning the gap. The CDR3 loop spans 13 amino acids. CDR3 bases: TGTGCCAGCAGCCCAGGACGGTCCTACGAGCAGTACTTC. It specifies CASSPGRSYEQYF. The full variable domain, rest sourced from reference TRBV13 and TRBJ2-7, is AAGVIQSPRHLIKEKRETATLKCYPIPRHDTVYWYQQGPGQDPQFLISFYEKMQSDKGSIPDRFSAQQFSDYHSELNMSSLELGDSALYFCASSPGRSYEQYFGPGTRLTVT.

V is TRBV5-1 and J is TRBJ2-7, with TRBD1 identical over 8 bases. The V segment lost 5 bases and the J segment 7 bases; nucleotides outside the gene matches: 8. Germline V gene data show CDR1 as SGHRS and CDR2 as YFSETQ. CDR3 length equals 13 residues. CDR3 sequence reads: CASSPDREEEQYF. The CDR3 DNA is TGCGCCAGCAGTCCGGACAGGGAGGAAGAGCAGTACTTC.

In its sample, this clone was seen once. The rearrangement links TRBV4-3 to TRBJ2-7, with TRBD2 identical over 9 bases. With V trimmed by 0 bases and J by 7 bases, 13 bases remained unmatched. Germline CDR1 is LGHNA and CDR2 is YSLEER. The CDR3 runs 17 residues. In DNA form, the CDR3 reads TGCGCCAGCAGCCAAGACAGAGGTGGGACTAGCCTGTGGGAGCAGTACTTC. Its protein is CASSQDRGGTSLWEQYF.

The rearrangement uses TRBV5-6 and TRBJ1-5; D is uncertain. There are 15 residues in the CDR3. V lost 0 bases and J 0 bases, leaving 7 bases between the germline ends. CDR1 is SGHDT, CDR2 YYEEEE, per germline. As DNA, the CDR3 is TGTGCCAGCAGCTTGGGGGGAAATAGCAATCAGCCCCAGCATTTT. Its protein product is CASSLGGNSNQPQHF.

V is TRBV11-2 and J is TRBJ1-6; unclear D gene. V lost 3 bases, J lost 4 bases, and 10 bases lay in between. Germline-derived CDR1 and CDR2 are SGHAT and FQNNGV. The CDR3 extends over 15 amino acids. CDR3 sequence: CASSFSEKYNSPLHF. The CDR3, as DNA: TGTGCCAGCAGCTTCTCAGAGAAGTATAATTCACCCCTCCACTTT.